These 23 T cell receptor beta chains were sequenced from one sample in a study of blood T cell repertoires in COVID-19 (dated by TCRdb to between 2020 and 2021). Library preparation was by the immunoSEQ multiplex PCR assay. TCRdb took over this immuneACCESS table, retaining in-frame rearrangements with V and J assigned. Such tables are incomplete; in checked studies, under half of the missing clones stem from an unresolved V gene, and the remainder is unexplained. The sample profile shows about 100,000 clones; around 88% of them were found once. Of the sample, 4.5% to 6.5% is held by the ten largest clones. The sample taken for sequencing was peripheral blood. These receptors all stem from a human donor in a cohort sampled during active COVID-19.

This chain uses TRBV18 with TRBJ1-1; a weak D match, TRBD1 (6 bases). The germline V gene has CDR1 KGHSH and CDR2 LQKENI. Trimming cost V 3 bases and J 6 bases, with 14 bases left between them. This CDR3 spans 14 amino acids. The CDR3 DNA is TGTGCCAGCTCACCTCCAGGGGATGGGGCTGAAGCTTTCTTT. This sequence encodes CASSPPGDGAEAFF.

V and J are TRBV7-9 and TRBJ1-5; weak D call: TRBD1 (6 bases). CDR1 is SEHNR, CDR2 FQNEAQ, per germline (reference sequence). The CDR3 has 13 residues. V gave up 5 bases and J gave up 4 bases, with 9 bases separating them. In DNA form, the CDR3 reads TGTGCCAGCAGCCCCACAGGGAATCAGCCCCAGCATTTT. This gives the protein CASSPTGNQPQHF.

The V call is TRBV30, the J call TRBJ2-2; TRBD2 is a possible D gene (6 bases). CDR1 GTSNPN and CDR2 SVGIG come from the germline V gene (reference sequence). The V end lost 2 bases, the J end lost 1 base, and 11 bases lay between the germline ends. This CDR3 has 15 residues. The CDR3, as DNA: TGTGCCTGGAGTACGGGAGTGGGGAACACCGGGGAGCTGTTTTTT. Its protein is CAWSTGVGNTGELFF.

The CDR3 protein is CASGRGARTDTQYF. In DNA form, the CDR3 reads TGTGCCAGTGGCCGGGGGGCGCGCACAGATACGCAGTATTTT. V gene TRBV5-4 combines with J gene TRBJ2-3; D is possibly TRBD2 (7 bases). Trimming took 8 bases from V and 1 from J, leaving 14 bases between them. The CDR3 is made up of 14 amino acids. CDR1 and CDR2 from the germline V gene are SGHNT and YYREEE (reference sequence).

The gene calls are TRBV11-2 and TRBJ2-7; 7 bases line up with TRBD2. The CDR3 extends over 14 amino acids. With 4 bases clipped from V and 2 bases from J, the junction kept 5 bases outside the gene matches. Germline assignment: CDR1 SGHAT and CDR2 FQNNGV. In nucleotides, the CDR3 is TGTGCCAGCAGCTGGGAGGGGCCCGCCTACGAGCAGTACTTC. Its protein product is CASSWEGPAYEQYF.

The V call is TRBV9, the J call TRBJ2-1; D gene uncertain. The V gene lost 0 bases and the J gene lost 8 bases, with 6 bases spanning the gap. Germline V CDR1 and CDR2: SGDLS, YYNGEE. The CDR3 sequence is 12 residues long. CDR3 nucleotide sequence: TGTGCCAGCAGCGTAGCCGACTATGAGCAGTTCTTC. It encodes CASSVADYEQFF.

V is TRBV6-6 and J is TRBJ1-4; D may be TRBD1 (6 bases). The CDR3 is 15 residues long. The V and J ends lost 5 bases and 8 bases respectively, with 18 bases between them. CDR1 is MNHNY and CDR2 is SVGAGI in the germline V gene (reference sequence). In DNA form, the CDR3 reads TGTGCCAGCAGTCCCACCGGGACATCACAGGAAAAACTGTTTTTT. Protein product: CASSPTGTSQEKLFF.

V and J are TRBV10-2 and TRBJ1-5; perhaps TRBD1 as D (6 bases). The CDR3 length is 14 residues. Per the germline V gene, CDR1 is WSHSY and CDR2 is SAAADI. Trimming took off 3 bases at V and 2 bases at J, with 8 bases between the two ends. The chain's CDR3 is CASSEQGGNQPQHF. The CDR3 DNA sequence: TGCGCCAGCAGTGAACAGGGAGGCAATCAGCCCCAGCATTTT.

The chain is built from TRBV10-1 and TRBJ2-3; 12 positions match TRBD1. V lost 8 bases and J lost 4; bases outside the gene matches: 1. CDR3 size: 13 residues. The germline V gene encodes CDR1 WNHNN and CDR2 SYGVQD (reference sequence). CDR3 coding DNA: TGCGCCAGCGGGACAGGGGGCTCAGATACGCAGTATTTT. Encoded protein: CASGTGGSDTQYF.

The V gene is TRBV3-1 (or the pseudogene TRBV3-2), the J gene TRBJ2-7; 8 nucleotides line up with TRBD1. Looked up from germline, CDR1 is LGHDT and CDR2 is YNNKEL (reference sequence). The CDR3 contains 14 residues. The J segment lost 2 bases and the V segment lost 2 bases, leaving 2 bases of the junction unmatched. CDR3 nucleotide sequence: TGTGCCAGCAGCCAACCGGGACAGGCCTACGAGCAGTACTTC. Amino acids: CASSQPGQAYEQYF.

V is TRBV3-1 (or the pseudogene TRBV3-2) and J is TRBJ2-2; 7 nucleotides match TRBD1. The CDR3 extends over 14 amino acids. Per the germline V gene, CDR1 is LGHDT and CDR2 is YNNKEL (reference sequence). The V gene end was trimmed by 2 bases and the J gene end by 5 bases; junction bases not matched to a gene: 2. CDR3 region: CASSQHRGTGELFF. CDR3 bases: TGTGCCAGCAGCCAACACAGGGGTACCGGGGAGCTGTTTTTT.

The J gene is TRBJ1-2, the V gene TRBV19, with 7 bases lining up with TRBD1. This CDR3 region has 14 residues. Germline lookup yields CDR1 LNHDA and CDR2 SQIVND (reference sequence). After removal of 7 bases from V and 3 bases from J, the junction contained 8 bases not matched to a gene. CDR3 DNA sequence: TGTGCCAGTACTGACCACAGGGGCGACTATGGCTACACCTTC. This translates into CASTDHRGDYGYTF.

V and J are TRBV4-2 and TRBJ2-1; TRBD2 aligns across 9 bases. The CDR3 loop spans 17 amino acids. V gave up 1 base and J gave up 4 bases; unmatched junction bases: 8. The V gene's germline CDR1 is LGHNA and CDR2 YNFKEQ. In DNA form, the CDR3 reads TGTGCCAGCAGCCAAGGGGAGACTAGCGGAGGATACAATGAGCAGTTCTTC. Its translation: CASSQGETSGGYNEQFF.

The chain carries TRBV6-1 and TRBJ1-2, with 9 bases identical to TRBD1. Trimming took 2 bases from V and 8 from J; bases not matched to a gene: 6. CDR1 MNHNS and CDR2 SASEGT come from the germline V gene. This CDR3 is built from 14 residues. Here the CDR3 reads CASSENRGRRGYTF. The CDR3 bases are TGTGCCAGCAGTGAAAACAGGGGGCGGAGAGGCTACACCTTC.

V usage is TRBV29-1 and J usage is TRBJ2-1; weak D call: TRBD2 (5 bases). Between the trimmed V and J ends, which lost 4 bases and 8 bases, there was a span of 9 bases. Germline V CDR1 and CDR2: SQVTM, ANQGSEA. This CDR3 comprises 11 residues. CDR3 coding DNA: TGCAGCGTTGCGCTAGCCTATGAGCAGTTCTTC. As protein: CSVALAYEQFF.

The V and J genes are TRBV15 and TRBJ1-2; D unresolved. Trimming shortened V by 0 bases and J by 4 bases, and 12 bases separated the two germline ends. Germline CDR1 is LNHNV and CDR2 is YYDKDF (reference sequence). This CDR3 has 15 residues. In DNA, the CDR3 is TGTGCCACCAGCAGAGATGTAGGCGGCGGCTATGGCTACACCTTC. Translating it yields CATSRDVGGGYGYTF. The complete variable domain, with remaining parts taken from reference TRBV15 and TRBJ1-2, reads DAMVIQNPRYQVTQFGKPVTLSCSQTLNHNVMYWYQQKSSQAPKLLFHYYDKDFNNEADTPDNFQSRRPNTSFCFLDIRSPGLGDTAMYLCATSRDVGGGYGYTFGSGTRLTVV.

This chain connects TRBV5-1 to TRBJ1-4, with D maybe TRBD1 (5 bases). CDR3 length: 15 residues. Germline V gene data show CDR1 as SGHRS and CDR2 as YFSETQ. V lost 9 bases, J lost 5 bases, and 20 bases lay in between. CDR3 sequence: CATPPGEVLNEKLFF. CDR3 DNA sequence: TGCGCCACTCCCCCGGGGGAGGTTTTAAATGAAAAACTGTTTTTT.

Concerning this clone itself: Additional DNA sequences in this sample encode the identical CDR3. The chain uses TRBV18 and TRBJ1-5; TRBD1 matches at 8 bases. V gave up 2 bases and J gave up 5 bases; unmatched junction bases: 5. CDR3 length: 15 residues. The germline V gene has CDR1 KGHSH and CDR2 LQKENI. For the CDR3, the DNA is TGTGCCAGCTCACCAAGACAGGGGCAGGATCAGCCCCAGCATTTT. This translates into CASSPRQGQDQPQHF.

The J gene is TRBJ2-6, the V gene TRBV28; possible D gene TRBD2, 6 bases. Trimming left V 7 bases short and J 4 bases short, with 17 bases between. The CDR3 totals 16 residues. Germline CDR1 MDHEN, CDR2 SYDVKM. CDR3 in amino acids: CASISRRGYGANVLTF. CDR3 sequence (DNA): TGTGCCAGCATCTCACGGCGGGGTTACGGGGCCAACGTCCTGACTTTC.

The chain employs TRBV18 and TRBJ2-6; a possible D gene is TRBD1 (5 bases). This CDR3 has 17 amino acids. The germline V and J ends were trimmed by 0 bases and 0 bases, with 9 bases remaining between them. The V gene's germline CDR1 is KGHSH and CDR2 LQKENI. CDR3 in amino acids: CASSPPTGASGANVLTF. In nucleotides, the CDR3 is TGTGCCAGCTCACCACCCACAGGCGCCTCTGGGGCCAACGTCCTGACTTTC.

This sequence joins TRBV5-4 and TRBJ2-7, with 11 bases aligning to TRBD1. Germline CDR1 reads SGHNT; CDR2 reads YYREEE (reference sequence). The CDR3 runs 15 residues. The V gene end was trimmed by 2 bases and the J gene end by 6 bases; junction bases not matched to a gene: 7. DNA for the CDR3: TGTGCCAGCAGCTTTGGGACAGGGGGATATATCGAGCAGTACTTC. Amino acids: CASSFGTGGYIEQYF.

In its sample, this clone was seen once. The V call is TRBV5-4, the J call TRBJ2-2; TRBD2 matches at 11 bases. Germline values: CDR1 SGHNT, CDR2 YYREEE (reference sequence). Germline trimming cut 4 bases from V and 0 bases from J; bases unmatched to any gene: 11. CDR3 size: 19 residues. This chain's CDR3 is CASSPSRLAGLPNTGELFF. The CDR3 nucleotides read TGTGCCAGCAGCCCGTCACGACTAGCGGGGCTACCGAACACCGGGGAGCTGTTTTTT.

This clone was found once. Its ends do not fully match the called genes, so a read error is possible. V usage is TRBV2 and J usage is TRBJ2-1; 12 positions match TRBD2. The CDR3 totals 18 residues. Germline CDR1 is SNHLY and CDR2 is FYNNEI. Written as DNA, the CDR3 is TGTACCAGCAGTGAAGCAGGACTAGCGGGAAGCTCCTACAATGAGCAGTTCTTC. Amino acids: CTSSEAGLAGSSYNEQFF.